The rows below give T cell receptor beta chains drawn from one sample of a study of cytomegalovirus exposure and HLA in healthy donors. Data came from immunoSEQ multiplex PCR; TCRdb stores just in-frame clones and leaves some out. Of some 240,000 clones in the sample, around 90% were seen once. Sequencing used PBMCs. The receptors stem from a woman aged 18-29 years in good health and CMV-seropositive. The CDR3 runs from the conserved cysteine through the conserved F or W. A D gene is named only where the DNA matches it firmly. Rows may omit the clone size; those that give it use once, few, many or a size class.

j_call clone_size d_call v_call cdr3_nt cdr3_aa
TRBJ2-2 few NA TRBV5-3 TGTGCCAGAAGCAAAAGGGGGATTCCCCACAGAGGGGGAACCGGGGAGCTGTTTTTT CARSKRGIPHRGGTGELFF
TRBJ2-5 NA TRBD1 TRBV5-1 TGCGCCAGCAGCGCGGGGACAGGGGGAGAGACCCAGTACTTC CASSAGTGGETQYF
TRBJ1-2 NA NA TRBV29-1 TGCAGCGCGGTTGGCTACACCTTC CSAVGYTF
TRBJ2-1 NA NA TRBV29-1 TGCAGCGTTGAAGGGCACAATGAGCAGTTCTTC CSVEGHNEQFF
TRBJ1-3 NA NA TRBV6-6 TGTGCCAGCAGTTCAGATTACCAGGGATCCGGAAACACCATATATTTT CASSSDYQGSGNTIYF
TRBJ1-5 NA NA TRBV5-1 TGCGCCAGCAGCTTGACGGGGAATAGCAATCAGCCCCAGCATTTT CASSLTGNSNQPQHF
TRBJ2-7 NA NA TRBV9 TGTGCCAGCAGCGTAGAAGGGTGGGATCCCAGGGGAACCCACTACGAGCAGTACTTC CASSVEGWDPRGTHYEQYF
TRBJ1-5 NA NA TRBV6-1 TGTGCCACCCAGAAGGGAGGGCCTCAGCCCCAGCATTTT CATQKGGPQPQHF
TRBJ1-1 NA NA TRBV27 TGTGCCAGCAGACCCGACTACGCCAGACTGAACACTGAAGCTTTCTTT CASRPDYARLNTEAFF
TRBJ2-1 NA NA TRBV12-5 TGTGCTAGTGGTTTGGGAGGCCCTAGCTCCTACAATGAGCAGTTCTTC CASGLGGPSSYNEQFF
TRBJ2-3 once NA TRBV5-1 TGCGCCAGCAGCTTGAGGCTAGCAAAGCGGACAGATACGCAGTATTTT CASSLRLAKRTDTQYF
TRBJ1-2 NA TRBD1 TRBV28 TGTGCCAGCAGTATCGTCGGGACAGGGACTGGCTACACCTTC CASSIVGTGTGYTF
TRBJ1-4 NA TRBD1 TRBV7-8 TGTGCCAGCAGCTCTGACAGGGGGACGGGTAATGAAAAACTGTTTTTT CASSSDRGTGNEKLFF
TRBJ2-1 NA TRBD1 TRBV7-3 TGTGCCAGCAGCTTAGGCTTCGGCACATCGACAGGGCTTGTCGATGAGCAGTTCTTC CASSLGFGTSTGLVDEQFF
TRBJ2-5 NA TRBD1 TRBV6-1 TGTGCCAGCAGAGGGGACAGGGACCGCCAAGAGACCCAGTACTTC CASRGDRDRQETQYF
TRBJ1-5 NA NA TRBV7-8 TGTGCCAGCACTGCCGCAGGTTTTAGCAATCAGCCCCAGCATTTT CASTAAGFSNQPQHF
TRBJ2-7 once TRBD1 TRBV5-4 TGTGCCAGCAGCCGCTCGAAGGGGACAGGGGTTTACGAGCAGTACTTC CASSRSKGTGVYEQYF
TRBJ2-3 NA NA TRBV30 TGTGCCTGGGCCGACAGGACACGAACTAGCACAGATACGCAGTATTTT CAWADRTRTSTDTQYF
TRBJ2-1 NA NA TRBV28 TGTGCCAGCAGTTTATCTCCCCTGTCCTCCTACTCCTACAATGAGCAGTTCTTC CASSLSPLSSYSYNEQFF
TRBJ2-7 NA TRBD2 TRBV27 TGTGCCAGCAGTTTTGGACTAGCGGGAGTTGAGCAGTACTTC CASSFGLAGVEQYF
TRBJ2-7 NA NA TRBV25-1 TGTGCCAGCAGTGGGCCCGGGGGAAGCGCGCAGTACTTC CASSGPGGSAQYF
TRBJ1-5 NA NA TRBV12-5 TGTGCTAGTGGTTTCTTGAGTTTAGCCCAGCATTTT CASGFLSLAQHF
TRBJ2-7 NA NA TRBV29-1 TGCAGCGCAAGGACAGCGCTATACGAGCAGTACTTC CSARTALYEQYF
TRBJ2-1 NA NA TRBV10-1 TGCGCCAGCAGTGAGCTAGCTGGGGTGGCTGGGAGGCCTGACAATGAGCAGTTCTTC CASSELAGVAGRPDNEQFF
TRBJ2-4 NA NA TRBV11-2 TGTGCCACTACAGGGATAGCCAAAAACATTCAGTACTTC CATTGIAKNIQYF
TRBJ1-1 NA TRBD1 TRBV5-1 TGCGCCAGCAGCTTGGCCTTGGACAGGGTCGCTGAAGCTTTCTTT CASSLALDRVAEAFF
TRBJ2-2 NA NA TRBV10-3 TGTGCCATCAGTGAACTAGGGTCGAACACCGGGGAGCTGTTTTTT CAISELGSNTGELFF
TRBJ2-7 NA NA TRBV30 TGTGCCTGGAGAAACAGAAAAAGCTACGAGCAGTACTTC CAWRNRKSYEQYF
TRBJ2-1 once TRBD2 TRBV10-3 TGTGCCTCGGGCCGGGAGGGCCCGGATGAGCAGTTCTTC CASGREGPDEQFF
TRBJ2-2 NA TRBD2 TRBV5-4 TGTGCCAGCAGCGCCCTAGCGGGAGCGAACACCGGGGAGCTGTTTTTT CASSALAGANTGELFF
TRBJ1-2 NA TRBD1 TRBV6-5 TGTGCCAGCAGTCCCACAGGGGGCAGGGACTATGGCTACACCTTC CASSPTGGRDYGYTF
TRBJ2-3 NA TRBD2 TRBV18 TGTGCCAGCTCATCACCACTACTAGCGGGGAAGGAGCCCGATACGCAGTATTTT CASSSPLLAGKEPDTQYF
TRBJ1-5 NA NA TRBV4-2 TGTGCCAGCAGCCAAGATGGGGCAGTTAATCAGCCCCAGCATTTT CASSQDGAVNQPQHF
TRBJ2-1 NA NA TRBV28 TGTGCCAGCAGTCCACCTAGGTACAATGAGCAGTTCTTC CASSPPRYNEQFF
TRBJ2-1 NA TRBD2 TRBV7-7 TGTGCTAGCAGCTTAACTAGCGTCCCCAGTGAGCAGTTCTTC CASSLTSVPSEQFF
TRBJ2-1 NA NA TRBV5-4 TGTGCCAGCAGCTTGGGGAGGTCGGATGAGCAGTTCTTC CASSLGRSDEQFF
TRBJ1-2 NA NA TRBV29-1 TGCAGCGTGTGGGTAGGGAGGGCGGGCGATGGCTACACCTTC CSVWVGRAGDGYTF
TRBJ2-1 NA NA TRBV10-3 TGTGCCATCAGTGCTATCCTTCCTGCGAGCTCCTACAATGAGCAGTTCTTC CAISAILPASSYNEQFF
TRBJ1-1 NA NA TRBV6-5 TGTGCCAGCAGTTACACCCTGGGAGGGTGGGGATCCGCTTTCTTT CASSYTLGGWGSAFF
TRBJ2-1 NA NA TRBV2 TGTGCCAGCAGTGAAGAGTCGGGGTCCAATGAGCAGTTCTTC CASSEESGSNEQFF